The present T cell receptor beta chain was sequenced within a study of blood T cell repertoires in COVID-19. For the study at large: Nucleic acid was either cDNA or gDNA, and it came from T cells, B-cell-depleted T cells, or PBMCs.

Only one count was recorded for this clone. Here immunoSEQ multiplex PCR was the method, and the copy in TCRdb shows in-frame clones only, minus some. The sample records about 21,000 clones, approximately 85% being singletons. CDR3 length: 13 residues. V lost 8 bases to trimming and J lost 4 bases, with 14 bases between them. Germline assignment: CDR1 SNHLY and CDR2 FYNNEI. The rearrangement links TRBV2 to TRBJ1-1; D is unclear. The TCR was taken from an elderly man with acute or convalescent COVID-19. Sample: peripheral blood. CDR3 nucleotides: TGTGCCAGCGGCGGTCGGGTCCCCACTGAAGCTTTCTTT. Its protein is CASGGRVPTEAFF.